The 19 T cell receptor beta chains below all came from one sample that was sequenced in a study of T cell responses to AZD1222 COVID-19 vaccine. Data came from immunoSEQ multiplex PCR; TCRdb stores just in-frame clones and leaves some out. This sample has about 130,000 clones, with around 90% found just once. Sequencing was performed on peripheral blood, taken 28 days after the second AZD1222 dose. All receptors come from an adult who received the AZD1222 COVID-19 vaccine.

This clone has a handful of counts. The V gene is TRBV7-2, the J gene TRBJ2-7, with TRBD2 as a possible D gene (6 bases). V was cut by 4 bases and J by 3 bases, with 10 bases left in between. This CDR3 comprises 13 residues. Per germline, CDR1 SGHTA and CDR2 FQGNSA. As DNA, the CDR3 is TGTGCCAGCAGCTGGGGACTTAACTACGAGCAGTACTTC. Protein sequence: CASSWGLNYEQYF.

The V gene is TRBV7-3, the J gene TRBJ2-2, with a weak D call TRBD2 (6 bases). Germline V gene sequence: CDR1 SGHTA, CDR2 FQGTGA. This CDR3 region has 15 residues. V was pared by 6 bases and J by 4 bases, with 15 bases between. This CDR3 reads CASSSSTGLTGELFF. The CDR3 nucleotides are TGTGCCAGCAGTTCAAGCACGGGACTCACCGGGGAGCTGTTTTTT.

The V call is TRBV11-3, the J call TRBJ2-5; the match to TRBD2 covers 11 bases. Germline V lookup: CDR1 SGHNT, CDR2 YENEEA. There are 15 residues in the CDR3. The J segment lost 5 bases and the V segment lost 5 bases, leaving 7 bases of the junction unmatched. Here the CDR3 DNA reads TGTGCCAGCAGCCATAGCGGGGGGGCCAGGGAGACCCAGTACTTC. It codes for CASSHSGGARETQYF.

V is TRBV4-1 and J is TRBJ1-2; D might be TRBD1 (6 bases). CDR1 is MGHRA, CDR2 YSYEKL, per germline. Trimming took off 1 base at V and 6 bases at J, with 21 bases between the two ends. There are 17 residues in the CDR3. The CDR3 coding sequence is TGCGCCAGCAGCCAAGGGGGGGGACGGGACATTAGGGATGGCTACACCTTC. Protein product: CASSQGGGRDIRDGYTF.

The genes are TRBV6-5 and TRBJ1-5, with D possibly TRBD1 on 5 matching bases. Germline CDR1 and CDR2: MNHEY and SVGAGI. The germline V and J ends were trimmed by 7 bases and 3 bases, with 10 bases remaining between them. This CDR3 has 13 residues. The CDR3 here is CASTGEYNQPQHF. The CDR3, as DNA: TGTGCCAGCACGGGGGAATACAATCAGCCCCAGCATTTT.

V usage is TRBV10-3 and J usage is TRBJ2-1, with TRBD2 matching 11 bases. Germline trimming cut 2 bases from V and 2 bases from J; bases unmatched to any gene: 11. This CDR3 contains 19 residues. Looked up from germline, CDR1 is ENHRY and CDR2 is SYGVKD. In DNA form, the CDR3 reads TGTGCCATCAGTGAGGCTACTAGCGGGGGCACTAGGGCCTACAATGAGCAGTTCTTC. Its translation is CAISEATSGGTRAYNEQFF.

The chain uses TRBV4-3 and TRBJ2-7, with TRBD2 as a possible D gene (5 bases). The germline V and J ends were trimmed by 1 base and 4 bases, with 17 bases remaining between them. CDR3 length: 16 amino acids. Germline CDR1 and CDR2: LGHNA and YSLEER. The CDR3 loop reads CASSQGVGGTRYEQYF. The CDR3 DNA reads as TGCGCCAGCAGCCAAGGAGTCGGAGGCACGAGATACGAGCAGTACTTC.

The chain carries TRBV27 and TRBJ2-1, with a weak D call TRBD2 (7 bases). Trimming removed 3 bases from V and 15 bases from J, with 12 bases in between. The CDR3 runs 11 residues. CDR1 is MNHEY and CDR2 is SMNVEV in the germline V gene (reference sequence). The CDR3 region is CASSFGGASFF. In DNA form, the CDR3 reads TGTGCCAGCAGTTTTGGGGGGGCTTCGTTCTTC.

This chain connects TRBV2 to TRBJ2-7; D gene uncertain. CDR1 is SNHLY, CDR2 FYNNEI, per germline. Deletions cut 7 bases from V and 6 bases from J, with 19 bases between. This CDR3 has 14 residues. The CDR3 sequence: CASTPRLPVGEQYF. The CDR3 DNA reads TGTGCCAGCACCCCCCGACTCCCAGTGGGCGAGCAGTACTTC.

CDR3 in amino acids: CAASGRTEAFF. The CDR3 nucleotides read TGTGCCGCAAGCGGGCGTACTGAAGCTTTCTTT. This rearrangement joins TRBV7-9 to TRBJ1-1; D call uncertain. The ends were cut back, 11 bases at V and 5 bases at J, with 12 bases in the middle. Germline CDR1 SEHNR, CDR2 FQNEAQ (reference sequence). The CDR3 runs 11 residues.

The sample holds one count of this clone. This chain links TRBV28 with TRBJ1-5, with D perhaps TRBD1 (6 bases). The V end was cut by 2 bases, the J end by 2 bases, with 19 bases between. Germline V lookup: CDR1 MDHEN, CDR2 SYDVKM. CDR3 length equals 18 residues. Here the CDR3 DNA reads TGTGCCAGCAGTTTACGCGGGGCCCGCAGGGGCGGCAATCAGCCCCAGCATTTT. Protein product: CASSLRGARRGGNQPQHF.

The V and J genes are TRBV5-6 and TRBJ2-7, with 9 bases matching TRBD2. The junction had 11 bases not matched to a gene; V was cut back by 1 base and J by 6 bases. Germline lookup yields CDR1 SGHDT and CDR2 YYEEEE. This CDR3 is built from 16 residues. The CDR3 DNA sequence: TGTGCCAGCAGCTTGCGTGGCTTTAGCGGGAGTGGCGAGCAGTACTTC. Translating it yields CASSLRGFSGSGEQYF.

The rearrangement links TRBV5-4 to TRBJ1-5; D possibly corresponds to TRBD1 (6 bases). The CDR3 sequence is 15 residues long. In germline, CDR1 is SGHNT, CDR2 YYREEE (reference sequence). Trimming removed 0 bases from V and 5 bases from J, with 12 bases in between. CDR3 sequence (DNA): TGTGCCAGCAGCTTGGCGGGGGCTAGGGATCAGCCCCAGCATTTT. As protein: CASSLAGARDQPQHF.

The V gene is TRBV7-6, the J gene TRBJ1-4; 7 bases line up with TRBD1. After removal of 6 bases from V and 7 bases from J, the junction contained 8 bases not matched to a gene. The CDR3 consists of 14 residues. The germline V gene encodes CDR1 SGHVS and CDR2 FNYEAQ. This CDR3 reads CASRRETGTEKLFF. As DNA, the CDR3 is TGTGCCAGCAGGCGTGAGACAGGGACTGAAAAACTGTTTTTT.

The chain employs TRBV5-6 and TRBJ2-7, with D possibly matching TRBD2 (6 bases). Germline V gene data show CDR1 as SGHDT and CDR2 as YYEEEE. The V and J ends lost 4 bases and 3 bases respectively, with 14 bases between them. The CDR3 spans 14 residues. The CDR3 here is CASSRDFGGYEQYF. As DNA, the CDR3 is TGTGCCAGCAGCCGGGACTTTGGTGGCTACGAGCAGTACTTC.

CDR3 region: CAISESGAPNYGYTF. The CDR3 coding sequence is TGTGCCATCAGTGAGTCTGGGGCTCCCAACTATGGCTACACCTTC. The chain uses TRBV10-3 and TRBJ1-2; D possibly corresponds to TRBD1 (5 bases). The CDR3 runs to 15 residues. CDR1 is ENHRY, CDR2 SYGVKD, per germline. Trimming left V 0 bases short and J 2 bases short, with 10 bases between.

V usage is TRBV2 and J usage is TRBJ2-2; 8 bases align to TRBD2. CDR3 length equals 16 residues. Looked up from germline, CDR1 is SNHLY and CDR2 is FYNNEI. J lost 6 bases, V lost 3 bases, and 9 bases had no gene match. The CDR3 DNA follows: TGTGCCAGCAGTGAGCAGGGACTAGAGTTCCCCGGGGAGCTGTTTTTT. It specifies CASSEQGLEFPGELFF.

The chain joins TRBV7-8 to TRBJ2-4; weak D call: TRBD2 (6 bases). V was shortened by 1 base and J by 8 bases, with 12 bases between the two germline ends. The CDR3 is 14 amino acids. CDR1 is SGHVS, CDR2 FQNEAQ, per germline. CDR3 sequence (DNA): TGTGCCAGCAGCTTAGGCGGGGCCTGGGACATTCAGTACTTC. Its protein is CASSLGGAWDIQYF. The full variable domain, completed using reference TRBV7-8 and TRBJ2-4, is GAGVSQSPRYKVAKRGQDVALRCDPISGHVSLFWYQQALGQGPEFLTYFQNEAQLDKSGLPSDRFFAERPEGSVSTLKIQRTQQEDSAVYLCASSLGGAWDIQYFGAGTRLSVL.

The chain joins TRBV7-8 to TRBJ1-6; D gene uncertain. Germline V lookup: CDR1 SGHVS, CDR2 FQNEAQ. The CDR3 runs 17 residues. V was cut by 2 bases and J by 9 bases, with 20 bases left in between. The CDR3 sequence is CASSLNPAVGRTSPLHF. In nucleotides, the CDR3 is TGTGCCAGCAGCTTAAACCCCGCGGTCGGTCGGACTTCACCCCTCCACTTT.